One sample yielded the 30 T cell receptor beta chains listed below, sequenced in a study of control samples from healthy donors and cancer patients. Only in-frame clones appear in the TCRdb table, and some are missing; sequencing was by immunoSEQ multiplex PCR. This table has 95,000 to 150,000 clones, more than 75% appearing once. Sequencing input: blood. The receptors here all came from a man aged 60 to 75 in good health.

This clone has more than one count but fewer than ten. The rearrangement joins TRBV4-1 to TRBJ1-5, with TRBD1 as a possible D gene (6 bases). This CDR3 has 16 amino acids. Between the trimmed V and J ends, which lost 3 bases and 6 bases, there was a span of 18 bases. Germline lookup yields CDR1 MGHRA and CDR2 YSYEKL. The CDR3 region is CASSQELQGPRQPQHF. The CDR3 nucleotides are TGCGCCAGCAGCCAGGAACTACAGGGACCTCGTCAGCCCCAGCATTTT.

The rearrangement links TRBV7-9 to TRBJ2-7; the match to TRBD1 covers 9 bases. The CDR3 consists of 13 residues. Germline CDR1 reads SEHNR; CDR2 reads FQNEAQ (reference sequence). The ends lost 4 bases at V and 6 bases at J; junction bases unmatched: 4. The CDR3 region is CASSSLTGGEQYF. The CDR3 nucleotides are TGTGCCAGCAGCTCATTGACAGGGGGCGAGCAGTACTTC.

This chain's CDR3 is CASNLAGAYLYEQYF. CDR3 sequence (DNA): TGTGCCAGCAATCTAGCGGGGGCGTACCTCTACGAGCAGTACTTC. This rearrangement joins TRBV2 to TRBJ2-7; the match to TRBD2 covers 10 bases. This CDR3 contains 15 residues. The V and J ends lost 7 bases and 3 bases, in that order; junction bases with no gene match: 9. Looked up from germline, CDR1 is SNHLY and CDR2 is FYNNEI. Complete variable domain (other parts from reference TRBV2 and TRBJ2-7): EPEVTQTPSHQVTQMGQEVILRCVPISNHLYFYWYRQILGQKVEFLVSFYNNEISEKSEIFDDQFSVERPDGSNFTLKIRSTKLEDSAMYFCASNLAGAYLYEQYFGPGTRLTVT.

This CDR3 is CASSLVAGVSPLHF. CDR3 nucleotides: TGTGCCAGCAGCTTAGTTGCTGGGGTTTCACCCCTCCACTTT. The rearrangement joins TRBV7-2 to TRBJ1-6; D unclear. V was trimmed by 1 base and J by 9 bases, leaving 10 bases between them. The germline CDR1 and CDR2 sequences are SGHTA and FQGNSA. The CDR3 consists of 14 residues.

The rearrangement uses TRBV30 and TRBJ1-5; 10 bases fit TRBD1. Germline trimming cut 4 bases from V and 3 bases from J; bases unmatched to any gene: 9. Germline CDR1 is GTSNPN and CDR2 is SVGIG (reference sequence). The CDR3 length is 16 residues. Here the CDR3 DNA reads TGTGCCTGGAATCGACAGGGGGCCCAGGTCAATCAGCCCCAGCATTTT. Residues: CAWNRQGAQVNQPQHF.

This sequence joins TRBV19 and TRBJ2-2; 10 bases align to TRBD2. Germline V CDR1 and CDR2: LNHDA, SQIVND (reference sequence). The junction had 3 bases not matched to a gene; V was cut back by 2 bases and J by 6 bases. CDR3 length: 15 residues. CDR3 sequence: CASSIQRGGPGELFF. DNA of the CDR3: TGTGCCAGTAGTATACAGCGGGGGGGCCCCGGGGAGCTGTTTTTT.

The chain recombines TRBV7-9 with TRBJ1-1, with a tentative D call TRBD1 (6 bases). This CDR3 contains 13 residues. Germline V gene sequence: CDR1 SEHNR, CDR2 FQNEAQ (reference sequence). V was clipped by 3 bases and J by 7 bases, with 12 bases between them. CDR3 loop: CASSFGTTDEAFF. CDR3 DNA: TGTGCCAGCAGCTTCGGGACAACTGATGAAGCTTTCTTT.

The chain couples TRBV18 to TRBJ2-3; D is perhaps TRBD1 or TRBD2 (5 bases each). The V end was cut by 2 bases, the J end by 1 base, with 10 bases between. There are 15 residues in the CDR3. Germline assignment: CDR1 KGHSH and CDR2 LQKENI. In DNA, the CDR3 is TGTGCCAGCTCACCAGAGGGGTTAGGCACAGATACGCAGTATTTT. It translates to CASSPEGLGTDTQYF.

The chain uses TRBV3-1 (or the pseudogene TRBV3-2) and TRBJ2-7; a possible D gene is TRBD1 (6 bases). The CDR3 loop spans 14 amino acids. V was cut by 4 bases and J by 3 bases, with 13 bases left in between. CDR1 and CDR2 from the germline V gene are LGHDT and YNNKEL (reference sequence). For the CDR3, the DNA is TGTGCCAGCAGCCTTACAGGGCGGGTCTACGAGCAGTACTTC. It is translated as CASSLTGRVYEQYF.

The CDR3 spells CASGTVVGTGELFF. CDR3 coding DNA: TGTGCCAGCGGGACCGTAGTAGGCACCGGGGAGCTGTTTTTT. The gene calls are TRBV7-3 and TRBJ2-2; D may match TRBD1 or TRBD2 (5 bases each). The V end lost 8 bases, the J end lost 4 bases, and 14 bases lay between the germline ends. Germline V gene sequence: CDR1 SGHTA, CDR2 FQGTGA. The CDR3 covers 14 residues. Full variable domain (missing parts from reference TRBV7-3 and TRBJ2-2): GAGVSQTPSNKVTEKGKYVELRCDPISGHTALYWYRQSLGQGPEFLIYFQGTGAADDSGLPNDRFFAVRPEGSVSTLKIQRTERGDSAVYLCASGTVVGTGELFFGEGSRLTVL.

The rearrangement uses TRBV30 and TRBJ2-1, with TRBD2 identical over 11 bases. Germline V CDR1 and CDR2: GTSNPN, SVGIG (reference sequence). The CDR3 runs to 11 residues. CDR3 sequence (DNA): TGTGCGGTCGGACTAGCGGGCAAGCAGTTCTTC. Translation: CAVGLAGKQFF.

The chain couples TRBV10-3 to TRBJ2-3; D unresolved. CDR1 and CDR2 (germline): ENHRY, SYGVKD. CDR3 length equals 14 residues. V was trimmed by 10 bases and J by 0 bases, leaving 14 bases between them. In nucleotides, the CDR3 is TGTGCCACACACGGAAGAGGCAGCACAGATACGCAGTATTTT. It yields the protein CATHGRGSTDTQYF.

The chain employs TRBV5-1 and TRBJ1-6; TRBD1 matches 9 bases. The trim removed 0 bases at V and 8 bases at J, leaving 3 bases unmatched. Germline V gene data show CDR1 as SGHRS and CDR2 as YFSETQ. The CDR3 contains 15 residues. In DNA, the CDR3 is TGCGCCAGCAGCTTGGAGGGACAGGGAGATTCACCCCTCCACTTT. This translates into CASSLEGQGDSPLHF.

J is TRBJ2-7 and V is TRBV6-5; 7 bases agree with TRBD1. Per germline, CDR1 MNHEY and CDR2 SVGAGI. The CDR3 extends over 14 amino acids. The V segment lost 5 bases and the J segment 1 base; nucleotides outside the gene matches: 5. In DNA form, the CDR3 reads TGTGCCAGCAGTCCAGGGGGAATTTCCTACGAGCAGTACTTC. Protein: CASSPGGISYEQYF.

The V call is TRBV7-8, the J call TRBJ1-1; no firm D call. The germline gives CDR1 SGHVS, CDR2 FQNEAQ. The CDR3 extends over 12 amino acids. Deletions cut 0 bases from V and 5 bases from J, with 4 bases between. The CDR3 nucleotides read TGTGCCAGCAGCTTAGCGGTAACTGAAGCTTTCTTT. It codes for CASSLAVTEAFF.

The chain couples TRBV7-2 to TRBJ1-2, with D uncertain. In germline, CDR1 is SGHTA, CDR2 FQGNSA. The CDR3 is 14 amino acids. The V gene lost 1 base and the J gene lost 8 bases, with 14 bases spanning the gap. The CDR3 DNA follows: TGTGCCAGCAGCTTAGTCCCCCCGTCCCACGGCTACACCTTC. This translates into CASSLVPPSHGYTF. Filled out from reference TRBV7-2 and TRBJ1-2, the complete variable domain reads GAGVSQSPSNKVTEKGKDVELRCDPISGHTALYWYRQSLGQGLEFLIYFQGNSAPDKSGLPSDRFSAERTGGSVSTLTIQRTQQEDSAVYLCASSLVPPSHGYTFGSGTRLTVV.

The chain employs TRBV7-2 and TRBJ2-7; D may be TRBD2 (5 bases). Between the trimmed V and J ends, which lost 5 bases and 7 bases, there was a span of 18 bases. Germline CDR1 is SGHTA and CDR2 is FQGNSA. CDR3 length: 14 amino acids. The CDR3 loop is CASSLGMGSGEQYF. CDR3 in DNA: TGTGCCAGCAGCCTAGGTATGGGATCGGGGGAGCAGTACTTC.

The chain has TRBV28 and TRBJ2-7; D remains unclear. The V end was cut by 3 bases, the J end by 2 bases, with 14 bases between. The CDR3 totals 15 residues. From germline, CDR1 is MDHEN and CDR2 SYDVKM. The CDR3 here is CASSFRGIQTYEQYF. The CDR3 coding sequence is TGTGCCAGCAGTTTTCGAGGCATCCAGACCTACGAGCAGTACTTC.

The chain combines TRBV29-1 with TRBJ1-2, with D possibly matching TRBD1 (6 bases). Germline V lookup: CDR1 SQVTM, CDR2 ANQGSEA. The CDR3 length is 12 residues. Between the trimmed V and J ends, which lost 3 bases and 4 bases, there was a span of 9 bases. This CDR3 is CSVDGTLYGYTF. The CDR3 DNA reads TGCAGCGTTGACGGGACACTCTATGGCTACACCTTC.

This chain joins TRBV7-2 and TRBJ2-5; 7 bases agree with TRBD1. CDR1 and CDR2 from the germline V gene are SGHTA and FQGNSA. The junction had 5 bases not matched to a gene; V was cut back by 3 bases and J by 1 base. There are 15 residues in the CDR3. CDR3 sequence: CASSFTGVAQETQYF. CDR3 DNA: TGTGCCAGCAGCTTCACAGGGGTTGCCCAAGAGACCCAGTACTTC.

V and J are TRBV6-5 and TRBJ1-3, with a tentative D call TRBD1 (5 bases). Germline assignment: CDR1 MNHEY and CDR2 SVGAGI. Trimming shortened V by 0 bases and J by 0 bases, and 9 bases separated the two germline ends. The CDR3 has 16 amino acids. For the CDR3, the DNA is TGTGCCAGCAGTTACTCGACAGTCCTCTCTGGAAACACCATATATTTT. Translation: CASSYSTVLSGNTIYF.

This clone was found a few times. The chain recombines TRBV6-5 with TRBJ1-4; D gene unclear. Germline V gene lookup returns CDR1 MNHEY and CDR2 SVGAGI. V was shortened by 7 bases and J by 8 bases, with 14 bases between the two germline ends. The CDR3 has 13 residues. CDR3 sequence reads: CASTLNGREKLFF. CDR3 in DNA: TGTGCCAGCACTTTAAACGGAAGGGAAAAACTGTTTTTT.

The chain uses TRBV12-3 or TRBV12-4 and TRBJ1-2; TRBD1 matches at 8 bases. The CDR3 has 12 residues. The trim removed 7 bases at V and 8 bases at J, leaving 6 bases unmatched. Here the CDR3 reads CASTRGRGGYTF. The CDR3 bases are TGTGCCAGCACCAGGGGGCGCGGAGGCTACACCTTC.

The chain employs TRBV4-3 and TRBJ2-1, with a weak D call TRBD2 (6 bases). The length of the CDR3 is 14 residues. Germline-derived CDR1 and CDR2 are LGHNA and YSLEER. V lost 4 bases and J 2 bases, leaving 9 bases between the germline ends. The CDR3 reads CASSRGGTYNEQFF. CDR3 DNA sequence: TGCGCCAGCAGCCGTGGGGGGACCTACAATGAGCAGTTCTTC.

A single count supports this clone. This rearrangement joins TRBV7-8 to TRBJ2-7; the D is unclear. V was shortened by 3 bases and J by 3 bases, with 15 bases between the two germline ends. CDR1 is SGHVS, CDR2 FQNEAQ, per germline. The CDR3 is 15 residues long. The CDR3 nucleotides read TGTGCCAGCAGCTTCGACGAAAGCATGGGCTACGAGCAGTACTTC. Translating it yields CASSFDESMGYEQYF. Based on the CDR3 plus reference TRBV7-8 and TRBJ2-7, the full variable domain is GAGVSQSPRYKVAKRGQDVALRCDPISGHVSLFWYQQALGQGPEFLTYFQNEAQLDKSGLPSDRFFAERPEGSVSTLKIQRTQQEDSAVYLCASSFDESMGYEQYFGPGTRLTVT.

V is TRBV7-2 and J is TRBJ1-4; no clear D. The germline V gene encodes CDR1 SGHTA and CDR2 FQGNSA. The CDR3 contains 12 residues. The V end lost 3 bases, the J end lost 8 bases, and 7 bases lay between the germline ends. The chain's CDR3 is CASSFTGEKLFF. In DNA form, the CDR3 reads TGTGCCAGCAGCTTCACCGGGGAAAAACTGTTTTTT.

V and J are TRBV2 and TRBJ2-2, with a weak D call TRBD1 (6 bases). The V end lost 3 bases, the J end lost 7 bases, and 15 bases lay between the germline ends. The CDR3 is 15 residues long. Germline V lookup: CDR1 SNHLY, CDR2 FYNNEI. CDR3 loop: CASSEQGLDIGELFF. For the CDR3, the DNA is TGTGCCAGCAGTGAGCAGGGGCTGGATATCGGGGAGCTGTTTTTT.

The V call is TRBV28, the J call TRBJ2-7, with TRBD1 matching 7 bases. After removal of 4 bases from V and 6 bases from J, the junction contained 12 bases not matched to a gene. Germline V gene lookup returns CDR1 MDHEN and CDR2 SYDVKM. The CDR3 has 15 residues. This CDR3 is CASSYRGRTTREQYF. CDR3 DNA: TGTGCCAGCAGTTATAGGGGGCGGACCACTCGCGAGCAGTACTTC.

The chain employs TRBV5-8 and TRBJ2-7; 7 nucleotides line up with TRBD1. V was clipped by 5 bases and J by 1 base; unmatched bases: 6. The CDR3 sequence is 14 residues long. Germline assignment: CDR1 SGHTS and CDR2 YDEGEE. The CDR3 loop is CASRRTGTSYEQYF. CDR3 coding DNA: TGTGCCAGCAGACGGACAGGTACTTCCTACGAGCAGTACTTC. The variable domain in full, completed from reference TRBV5-8 and TRBJ2-7, reads EAGVTQSPTHLIKTRGQQATLRCSPISGHTSVYWYQQALGLGLQFLLWYDEGEERNRGNFPPRFSGRQFPNYSSELNVNALELEDSALYLCASRRTGTSYEQYFGPGTRLTVT.

About this clone: Other DNA variants within this sample encode the same CDR3. The chain joins TRBV5-6 to TRBJ2-1, with 13 bases identical to TRBD2. The V and J ends lost 1 base and 6 bases, in that order; junction bases with no gene match: 1. Germline V gene sequence: CDR1 SGHDT, CDR2 YYEEEE. The CDR3 is 15 amino acids. In nucleotides, the CDR3 is TGTGCCAGCAGCTTGAGGACTAGCGGGGGCAATGAGCAGTTCTTC. It specifies CASSLRTSGGNEQFF.